One sample yielded the 5 T cell receptor beta chains listed below, sequenced in a study of control samples from healthy donors and cancer patients (dated by TCRdb to between 2020 and 2021). The library relied on the immunoSEQ multiplex PCR assay. The source is immuneACCESS, and TCRdb retained only in-frame sequences with V and J called. Part of the clones is not carried over; for the studies checked, unresolved V genes explain less than half of this, and the remainder is unexplained. A total of about 69,000 clones appear in this sample, approximately 84% of them only once. 2.9% of the sample goes to the ten largest clones. Sequenced: PBMCs. The receptors were gathered from a woman in her forties or fifties with lung cancer.

The J gene is TRBJ1-3, the V gene TRBV18, with D uncertain. CDR3 length equals 15 residues. V shed 6 bases and J shed 2 bases, with 14 bases lying between them. Germline V CDR1 and CDR2: KGHSH, LQKENI. As DNA, the CDR3 is TGTGCCAGCTCGCTCTCTAGAGAGGCTGGAAACACCATATATTTT. It is translated as CASSLSREAGNTIYF.

The chain is built from TRBV24-1 and TRBJ2-4; tentatively, D is TRBD1 (6 bases). CDR3 length: 14 residues. Between the trimmed V and J ends, which lost 4 bases and 8 bases, there was a span of 14 bases. Per the germline V gene, CDR1 is KGHDR and CDR2 is SFDVKD. CDR3 loop: CATSEGQPPDIQYF. As DNA, the CDR3 is TGTGCCACCAGTGAAGGACAGCCCCCCGACATTCAGTACTTC.

V usage is TRBV29-1 and J usage is TRBJ1-5; D gene ambiguous. V was shortened by 4 bases and J by 0 bases, with 7 bases between the two germline ends. Per the germline V gene, CDR1 is SQVTM and CDR2 is ANQGSEA. The CDR3 runs 13 residues. The CDR3: CSVGLSSNQPQHF. The CDR3 bases are TGCAGCGTTGGACTCAGTAGCAATCAGCCCCAGCATTTT. The whole variable domain, remainder taken from reference TRBV29-1 and TRBJ1-5, is SAVISQKPSRDICQRGTSLTIQCQVDSQVTMMFWYRQQPGQSLTLIATANQGSEATYESGFVIDKFPISRPNLTFSTLTVSNMSPEDSSIYLCSVGLSSNQPQHFGDGTRLSIL.

The genes are TRBV7-9 and TRBJ1-1; 9 bases align to TRBD1. The J segment lost 10 bases and the V segment lost 1 base, leaving 4 bases of the junction unmatched. The CDR3 extends over 13 amino acids. Germline V CDR1 and CDR2: SEHNR, FQNEAQ (reference sequence). The CDR3 sequence: CASSLEGQGRAFF. CDR3 nucleotide sequence: TGTGCCAGCAGCTTAGAGGGACAGGGTCGAGCTTTCTTT.

The V and J genes are TRBV5-5 and TRBJ1-2, with a weak D call TRBD1 (6 bases). From germline, CDR1 is SGHKS and CDR2 YYEKEE (reference sequence). V was trimmed by 3 bases and J by 6 bases, leaving 12 bases between them. The CDR3 consists of 13 residues. CDR3 region: CASSSGGANGYTF. The DNA of the CDR3 is TGTGCCAGCAGCTCCGGGGGGGCCAATGGCTACACCTTC.